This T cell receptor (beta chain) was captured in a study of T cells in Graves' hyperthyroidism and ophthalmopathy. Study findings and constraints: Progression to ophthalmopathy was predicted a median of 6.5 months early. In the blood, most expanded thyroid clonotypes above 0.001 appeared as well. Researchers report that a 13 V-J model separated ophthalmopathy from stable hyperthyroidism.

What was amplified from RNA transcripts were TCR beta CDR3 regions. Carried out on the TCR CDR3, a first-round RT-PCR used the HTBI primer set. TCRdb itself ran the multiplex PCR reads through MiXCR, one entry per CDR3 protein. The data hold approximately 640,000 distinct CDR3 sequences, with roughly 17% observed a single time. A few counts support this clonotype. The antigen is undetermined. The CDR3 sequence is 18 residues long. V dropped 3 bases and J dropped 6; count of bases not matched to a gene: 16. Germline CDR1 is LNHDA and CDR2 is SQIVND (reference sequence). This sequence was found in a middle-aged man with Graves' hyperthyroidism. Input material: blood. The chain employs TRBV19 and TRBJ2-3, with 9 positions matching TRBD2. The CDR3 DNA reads TGTGCCAGTAGTATCGGCCTTATCGCGGGAGGGCCGGGGGATACGCAGTATTTT. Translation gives CASSIGLIAGGPGDTQYF.